The next 15 T cell receptor beta chains were all read from a single sample in a study of cytomegalovirus exposure and HLA in healthy donors. The PCR had 60 Vbeta and 13 Jbeta primers. Here immunoSEQ multiplex PCR was the method, and the copy in TCRdb shows in-frame clones only, minus some. The sample holds tens of thousands of clones; roughly 80% are singletons and the top ten take about 15%. The sequencing input was PBMCs. The receptors originated from a woman between 40 and 50 years old in good health and CMV-seropositive.

This clone was detected only once. This sequence joins TRBV30 and TRBJ2-7; no reliable D call. With 3 bases removed from V and 4 bases from J, the gap between germline ends came to 7 bases. There are 11 residues in the CDR3. CDR1 is GTSNPN, CDR2 SVGIG, per germline (reference sequence). Here the CDR3 reads CAWRHSYEQYF. The CDR3 nucleotides are TGTGCCTGGAGACATTCTTACGAGCAGTACTTC.

This clone was recorded only once. The chain couples TRBV12-2 to TRBJ2-7; the table's D call of TRBD1 was not tested on the DNA. TRBV12-2 is shown as a pseudogene. This CDR3 has 16 residues. The CDR3: CASRDSWTGGQDEQYF. The DNA for the CDR3 is TGTGCAAGTCGCGACTCTTGGACAGGGGGCCAGGACGAGCAGTACTTC.

This clone appeared once. J is TRBJ2-1 and V is TRBV6-5, with TRBD2 matching 10 bases. CDR1 is MNHEY, CDR2 SVGAGI, per germline. V shed 5 bases and J 3 bases; nucleotides not matched to a gene: 4. This CDR3 has 15 residues. CDR3 bases: TGTGCCAGCAGTGCCCGACTAGCGGGCTACAATGAGCAGTTCTTC. It yields the protein CASSARLAGYNEQFF.

The rearrangement joins TRBV7-2 to TRBJ2-5; TRBD1 matches 8 bases. Germline CDR1 is SGHTA and CDR2 is FQGNSA. CDR3 length: 11 amino acids. V lost 5 bases, J lost 12 bases, and 5 bases stayed unmatched. This CDR3 is CASSPDRAEYF. The CDR3, as DNA: TGTGCCAGCAGCCCGGACAGGGCGGAGTACTTC.

The rearrangement links TRBV5-8 to TRBJ1-5; TRBD1 agrees at 9 bases. This CDR3 has 15 residues. Germline V gives CDR1 SGHTS, CDR2 YDEGEE. V was pared by 5 bases and J by 6 bases, with 9 bases of the junction left unmatched. CDR3 region: CASRTGTGWVQPQHF. CDR3 DNA sequence: TGTGCCAGCAGGACCGGGACAGGGTGGGTTCAGCCCCAGCATTTT.

V gene TRBV19 combines with J gene TRBJ2-3; 12 positions agree with TRBD2. This CDR3 comprises 18 residues. J was trimmed by 5 bases and V by 2 bases; bases with no gene match: 11. Germline CDR1 reads LNHDA; CDR2 reads SQIVND (reference sequence). CDR3 protein: CASSISWPSGGAGDTQYF. DNA for the CDR3: TGTGCCAGTAGTATATCTTGGCCTAGCGGGGGGGCAGGAGATACGCAGTATTTT.

The chain joins TRBV7-2 to TRBJ2-1, with a tentative D call TRBD1 (6 bases). Germline lookup yields CDR1 SGHTA and CDR2 FQGNSA. V lost 2 bases and J lost 7, with 15 bases in between. The CDR3 length is 15 residues. The DNA for the CDR3 is TGTGCCAGCAGCTTAACAGACAGGCTATCTAATGAGCAGTTCTTC. Protein sequence: CASSLTDRLSNEQFF.

The rearrangement links TRBV28 to TRBJ1-2; D not resolved. The CDR3 loop spans 12 amino acids. Germline CDR1 MDHEN, CDR2 SYDVKM. Between the trimmed V and J ends, which lost 4 bases and 7 bases, there was a span of 10 bases. The CDR3 reads CASSSARSGYTF. For the CDR3, the DNA is TGTGCCAGCAGTTCTGCTAGGAGTGGCTACACCTTC.

The chain combines TRBV12-2 with TRBJ2-3; the table's D call, TRBD2, was not checked against the DNA. TRBV12-2 constitutes a pseudogene. This CDR3 contains 17 residues. The CDR3, as DNA: TGTGCAAGTCGCTCCCGCACTAACCTAACGAACACAGATACGCAGTATTTT. Amino acids: CASRSRTNLTNTDTQYF.

CDR3 residues: CSVDGMLSGVQETQYF. As DNA, the CDR3 is TGCAGCGTGGATGGGATGCTCTCAGGGGTCCAAGAGACCCAGTACTTC. V is TRBV29-1 and J is TRBJ2-5; maybe TRBD1 (6 bases). The germline V and J ends were trimmed by 6 bases and 1 base, with 21 bases remaining between them. The CDR3 contains 16 residues. Germline CDR1 SQVTM, CDR2 ANQGSEA.

The V gene is TRBV27, the J gene TRBJ1-1; TRBD1 is a possible D gene (6 bases). The CDR3 is made up of 14 amino acids. The V and J ends lost 5 bases and 13 bases respectively, with 23 bases between them. The germline V gene encodes CDR1 MNHEY and CDR2 SMNVEV (reference sequence). The CDR3 loop is CASSSHDRRRYVFF. The CDR3 nucleotides read TGTGCCAGCAGTAGCCATGACAGGCGTAGGTATGTTTTCTTT.

This chain uses TRBV27 with TRBJ2-1; 10 bases match TRBD2. The V segment lost 2 bases and the J segment 9 bases; nucleotides outside the gene matches: 4. This CDR3 is 14 amino acids long. Germline CDR1 MNHEY, CDR2 SMNVEV (reference sequence). CDR3 sequence (DNA): TGTGCCAGCAGTTTAACTAGCGGGGACGGTGAGCAGTTCTTC. It specifies CASSLTSGDGEQFF.

The chain employs TRBV27 and TRBJ2-3; 9 positions match TRBD2. This CDR3 contains 15 residues. The V and J ends lost 5 bases and 2 bases, in that order; junction bases with no gene match: 5. Germline CDR1 is MNHEY and CDR2 is SMNVEV (reference sequence). DNA for the CDR3: TGTGCCAGCAGTCATCCTAGCGGGACCACAGATACGCAGTATTTT. Translated: CASSHPSGTTDTQYF.

J is TRBJ1-2 and V is TRBV9; 7 bases fit TRBD1. Germline CDR1 reads SGDLS; CDR2 reads YYNGEE. CDR3 size: 14 residues. With 3 bases clipped from V and 5 bases from J, the junction kept 7 bases outside the gene matches. CDR3 sequence (DNA): TGTGCCAGCAGCGAGGATACAGGGGAGTATGGCTACACCTTC. It translates to CASSEDTGEYGYTF.

The J gene is TRBJ1-5, the V gene TRBV6-5, with 11 bases matching TRBD1. CDR3 size: 15 residues. Germline V gene data show CDR1 as MNHEY and CDR2 as SVGAGI. V lost 8 bases, J lost 6 bases, and 9 bases stayed unmatched. The CDR3 here is CASGRPGTGGQPQHF. CDR3 nucleotide sequence: TGTGCCAGCGGCCGACCCGGGACAGGGGGTCAGCCCCAGCATTTT.